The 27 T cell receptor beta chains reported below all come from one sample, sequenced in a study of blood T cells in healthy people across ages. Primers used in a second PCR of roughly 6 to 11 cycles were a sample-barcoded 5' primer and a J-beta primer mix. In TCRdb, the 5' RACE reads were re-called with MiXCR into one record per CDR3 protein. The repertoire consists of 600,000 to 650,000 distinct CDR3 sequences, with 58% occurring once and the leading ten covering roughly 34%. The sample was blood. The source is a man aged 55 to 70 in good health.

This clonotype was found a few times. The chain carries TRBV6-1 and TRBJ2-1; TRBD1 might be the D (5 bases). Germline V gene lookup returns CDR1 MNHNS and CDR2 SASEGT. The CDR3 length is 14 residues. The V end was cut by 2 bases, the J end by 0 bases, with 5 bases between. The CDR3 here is CASSEQGSYNEQFF. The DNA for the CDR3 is TGTGCCAGCAGTGAACAGGGCTCCTACAATGAGCAGTTCTTC.

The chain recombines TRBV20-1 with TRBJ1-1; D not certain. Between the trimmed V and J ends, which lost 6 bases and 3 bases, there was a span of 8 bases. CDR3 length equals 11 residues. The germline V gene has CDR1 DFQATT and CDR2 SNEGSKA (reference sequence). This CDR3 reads CSANLHTEAFF. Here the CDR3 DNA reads TGCAGTGCAAACCTGCACACTGAAGCTTTCTTT.

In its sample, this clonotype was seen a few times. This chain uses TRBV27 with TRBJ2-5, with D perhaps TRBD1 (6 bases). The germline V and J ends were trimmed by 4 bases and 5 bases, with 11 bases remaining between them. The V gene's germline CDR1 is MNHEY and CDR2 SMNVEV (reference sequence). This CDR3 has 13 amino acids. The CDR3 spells CASSSQGWETQYF. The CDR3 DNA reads TGTGCCAGCAGTTCCCAGGGGTGGGAGACCCAGTACTTC.

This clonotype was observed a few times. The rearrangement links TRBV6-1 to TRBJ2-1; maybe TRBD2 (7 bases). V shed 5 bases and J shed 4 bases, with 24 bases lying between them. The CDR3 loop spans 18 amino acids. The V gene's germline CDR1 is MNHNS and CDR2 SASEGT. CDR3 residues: CASSTRGPGGGLYNEQFF. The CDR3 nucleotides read TGTGCCAGCAGTACAAGGGGTCCTGGCGGGGGCCTTTACAATGAGCAGTTCTTC.

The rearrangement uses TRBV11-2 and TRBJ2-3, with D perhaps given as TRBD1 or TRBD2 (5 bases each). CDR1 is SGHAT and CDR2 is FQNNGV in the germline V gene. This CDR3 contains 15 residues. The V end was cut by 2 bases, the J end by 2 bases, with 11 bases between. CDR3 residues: CASSLYGAPTDTQYF. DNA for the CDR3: TGTGCCAGCAGCTTATACGGGGCCCCCACAGATACGCAGTATTTT.

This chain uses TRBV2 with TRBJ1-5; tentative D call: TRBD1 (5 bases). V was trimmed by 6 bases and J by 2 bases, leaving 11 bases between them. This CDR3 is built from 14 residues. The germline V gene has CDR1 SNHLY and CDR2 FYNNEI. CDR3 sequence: CASSPRAGNQPQHF. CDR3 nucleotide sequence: TGTGCCAGCAGCCCCAGGGCAGGCAATCAGCCCCAGCATTTT.

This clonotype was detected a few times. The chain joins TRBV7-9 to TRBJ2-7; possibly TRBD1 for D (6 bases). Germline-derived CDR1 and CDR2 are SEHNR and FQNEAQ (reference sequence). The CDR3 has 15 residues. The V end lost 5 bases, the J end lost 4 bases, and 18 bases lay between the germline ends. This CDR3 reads CASSGAPQGSYEQYF. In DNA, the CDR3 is TGTGCCAGCAGCGGTGCACCACAGGGCTCGTACGAGCAGTACTTC.

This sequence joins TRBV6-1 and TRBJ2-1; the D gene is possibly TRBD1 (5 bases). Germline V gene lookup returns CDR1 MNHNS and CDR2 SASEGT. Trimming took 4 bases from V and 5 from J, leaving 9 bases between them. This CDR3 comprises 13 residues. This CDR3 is CASSGNRNNEQFF. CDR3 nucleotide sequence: TGTGCCAGCAGTGGGAACAGGAACAATGAGCAGTTCTTC.

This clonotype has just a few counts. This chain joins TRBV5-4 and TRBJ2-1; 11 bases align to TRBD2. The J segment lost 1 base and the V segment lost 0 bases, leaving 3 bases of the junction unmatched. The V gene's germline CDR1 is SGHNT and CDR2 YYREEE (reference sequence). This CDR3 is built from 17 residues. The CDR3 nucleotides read TGTGCCAGCAGCTTGGCTAGCGGGGGGAATTCCTACAATGAGCAGTTCTTC. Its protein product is CASSLASGGNSYNEQFF. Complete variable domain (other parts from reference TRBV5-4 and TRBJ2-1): ETGVTQSPTHLIKTRGQQVTLRCSSQSGHNTVSWYQQALGQGPQFIFQYYREEENGRGNFPPRFSGLQFPNYSSELNVNALELDDSALYLCASSLASGGNSYNEQFFGPGTRLTVL.

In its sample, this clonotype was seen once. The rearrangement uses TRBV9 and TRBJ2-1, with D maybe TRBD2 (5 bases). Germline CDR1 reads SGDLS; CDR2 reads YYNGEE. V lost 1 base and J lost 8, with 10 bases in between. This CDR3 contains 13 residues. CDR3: CASSVREWHEQFF. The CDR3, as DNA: TGTGCCAGCAGCGTAAGGGAGTGGCATGAGCAGTTCTTC.

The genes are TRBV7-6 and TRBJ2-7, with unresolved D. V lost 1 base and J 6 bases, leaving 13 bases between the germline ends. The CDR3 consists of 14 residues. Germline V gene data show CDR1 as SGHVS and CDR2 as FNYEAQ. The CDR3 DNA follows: TGTGCCAGCAGCTTAGACAGCCGCCTCTCCGAGCAGTACTTC. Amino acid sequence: CASSLDSRLSEQYF.

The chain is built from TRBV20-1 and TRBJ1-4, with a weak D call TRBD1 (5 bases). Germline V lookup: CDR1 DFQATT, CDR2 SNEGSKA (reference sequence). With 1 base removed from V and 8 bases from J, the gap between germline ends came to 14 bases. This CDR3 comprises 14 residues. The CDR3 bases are TGCAGTGCTAGAGCCGGGACTTCAGGGGAAAAACTGTTTTTT. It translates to CSARAGTSGEKLFF.

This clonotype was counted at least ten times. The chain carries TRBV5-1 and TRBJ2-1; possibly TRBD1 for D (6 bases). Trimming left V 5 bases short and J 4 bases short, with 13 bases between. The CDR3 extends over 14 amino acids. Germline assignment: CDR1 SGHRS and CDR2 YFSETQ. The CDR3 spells CASRPGQGYNEQFF. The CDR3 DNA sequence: TGCGCCAGCAGGCCAGGGCAGGGGTACAATGAGCAGTTCTTC.

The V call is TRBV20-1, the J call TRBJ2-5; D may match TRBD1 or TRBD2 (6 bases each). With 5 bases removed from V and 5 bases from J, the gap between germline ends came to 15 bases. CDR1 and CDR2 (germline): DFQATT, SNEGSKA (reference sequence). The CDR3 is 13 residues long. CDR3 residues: CSAVRLGGETQYF. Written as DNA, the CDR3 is TGCAGTGCTGTCCGACTAGGGGGGGAGACCCAGTACTTC.

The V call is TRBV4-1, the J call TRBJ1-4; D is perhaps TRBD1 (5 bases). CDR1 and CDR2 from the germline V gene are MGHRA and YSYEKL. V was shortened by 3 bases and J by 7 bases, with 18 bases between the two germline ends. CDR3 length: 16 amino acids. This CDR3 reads CASSQGVRTDSEKLFF. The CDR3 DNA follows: TGCGCCAGCAGCCAGGGGGTCCGGACGGATTCTGAAAAACTGTTTTTT.

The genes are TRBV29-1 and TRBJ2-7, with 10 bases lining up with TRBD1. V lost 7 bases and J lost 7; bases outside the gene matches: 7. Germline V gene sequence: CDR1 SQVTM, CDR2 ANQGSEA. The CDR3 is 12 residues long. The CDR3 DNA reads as TGCAGCGGGGGACAGGGGTCGGGTGAGCAGTACTTC. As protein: CSGGQGSGEQYF.

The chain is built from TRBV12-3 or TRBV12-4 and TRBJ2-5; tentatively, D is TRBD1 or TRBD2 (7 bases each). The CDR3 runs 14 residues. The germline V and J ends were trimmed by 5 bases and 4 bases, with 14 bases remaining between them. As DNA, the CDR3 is TGTGCCAGCAGTCCGACAGGGAGGGGAGAGACCCAGTACTTC. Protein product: CASSPTGRGETQYF.

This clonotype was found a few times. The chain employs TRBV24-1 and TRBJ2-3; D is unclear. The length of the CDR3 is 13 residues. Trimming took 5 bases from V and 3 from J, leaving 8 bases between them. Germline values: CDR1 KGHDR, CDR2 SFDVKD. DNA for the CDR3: TGTGCCACCAGTGGGCTGGGGACAGATACGCAGTATTTT. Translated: CATSGLGTDTQYF.

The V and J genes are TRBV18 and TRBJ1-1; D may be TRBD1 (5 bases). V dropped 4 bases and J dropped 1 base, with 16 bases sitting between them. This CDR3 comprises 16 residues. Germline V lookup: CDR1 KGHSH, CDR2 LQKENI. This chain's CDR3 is CASSQIGGSANTEAFF. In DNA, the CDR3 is TGTGCCAGCTCACAGATCGGGGGGTCGGCGAACACTGAAGCTTTCTTT.

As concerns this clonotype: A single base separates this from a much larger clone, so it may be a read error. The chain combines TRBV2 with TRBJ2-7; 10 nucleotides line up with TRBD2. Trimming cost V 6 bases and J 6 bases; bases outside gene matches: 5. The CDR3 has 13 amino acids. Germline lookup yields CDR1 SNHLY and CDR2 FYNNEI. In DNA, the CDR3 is TGTGCCAGCAGCGGTCGGACTAGCGGCGAGCAGTACTTC. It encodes CASSGRTSGEQYF. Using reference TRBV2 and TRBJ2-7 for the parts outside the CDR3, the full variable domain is EPEVTQTPSHQVTQMGQEVILRCVPISNHLYFYWYRQILGQKVEFLVSFYNNEISEKSEIFDDQFSVERPDGSNFTLKIRSTKLEDSAMYFCASSGRTSGEQYFGPGTRLTVT.

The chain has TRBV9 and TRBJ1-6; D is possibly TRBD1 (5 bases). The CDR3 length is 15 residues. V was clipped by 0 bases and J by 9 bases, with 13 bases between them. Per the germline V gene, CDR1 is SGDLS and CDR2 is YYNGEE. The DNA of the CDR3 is TGTGCCAGCAGCGTAGCTACCGGCGGGGCTTCACCCCTCCACTTT. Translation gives CASSVATGGASPLHF.

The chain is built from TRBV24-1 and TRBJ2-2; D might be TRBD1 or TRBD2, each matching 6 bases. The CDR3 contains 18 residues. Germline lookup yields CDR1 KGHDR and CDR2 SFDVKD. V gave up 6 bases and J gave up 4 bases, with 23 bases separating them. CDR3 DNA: TGTGCCACCAGTTCACCACCGGGGATCAGGGGAGGCACCGGGGAGCTGTTTTTT. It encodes CATSSPPGIRGGTGELFF.

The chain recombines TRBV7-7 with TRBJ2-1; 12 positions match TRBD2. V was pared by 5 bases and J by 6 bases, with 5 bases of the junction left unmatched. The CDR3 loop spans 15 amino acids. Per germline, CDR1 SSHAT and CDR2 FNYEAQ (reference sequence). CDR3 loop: CASSPQLAGGNEQFF. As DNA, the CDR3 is TGTGCCAGCAGCCCGCAACTAGCGGGAGGCAATGAGCAGTTCTTC. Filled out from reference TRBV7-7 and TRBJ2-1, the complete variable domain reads GAGVSQSPRYKVTKRGQDVTLRCDPISSHATLYWYQQALGQGPEFLTYFNYEAQPDKSGLPSDRFSAERPEGSISTLTIQRTEQRDSAMYRCASSPQLAGGNEQFFGPGTRLTVL.

This CDR3 is CASSRPDYNEQFF. CDR3 DNA: TGTGCCAGCAGTAGGCCAGATTACAATGAGCAGTTCTTC. This chain uses TRBV2 with TRBJ2-1; D ambiguous. The CDR3 covers 13 residues. The germline V gene has CDR1 SNHLY and CDR2 FYNNEI. V lost 5 bases, J lost 4 bases, and 9 bases lay in between.

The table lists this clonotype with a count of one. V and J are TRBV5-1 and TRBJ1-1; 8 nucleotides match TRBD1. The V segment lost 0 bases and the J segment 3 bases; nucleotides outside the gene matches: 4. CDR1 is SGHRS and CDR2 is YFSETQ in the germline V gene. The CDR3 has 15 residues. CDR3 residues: CASSLVRGQDTEAFF. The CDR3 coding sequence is TGCGCCAGCAGCTTGGTTAGGGGACAGGACACTGAAGCTTTCTTT.

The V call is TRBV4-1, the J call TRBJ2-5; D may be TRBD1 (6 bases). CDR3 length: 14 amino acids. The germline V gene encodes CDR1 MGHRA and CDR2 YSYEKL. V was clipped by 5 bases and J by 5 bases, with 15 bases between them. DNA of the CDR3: TGCGCCAGCAGCTCCTTGGTGGGGGCGGAGACCCAGTACTTC. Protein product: CASSSLVGAETQYF.

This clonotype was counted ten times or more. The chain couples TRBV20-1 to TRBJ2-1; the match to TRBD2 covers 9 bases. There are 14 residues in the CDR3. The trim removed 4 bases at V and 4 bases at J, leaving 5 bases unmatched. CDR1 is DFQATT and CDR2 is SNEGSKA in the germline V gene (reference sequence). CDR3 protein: CSAISGGPYNEQFF. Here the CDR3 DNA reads TGCAGTGCTATCAGCGGGGGGCCTTACAATGAGCAGTTCTTC.